This T cell receptor (beta chain) was sequenced during a study of blood T cell repertoires in COVID-19. This CDR3 region has 13 residues. V was pared by 3 bases and J by 5 bases, with 10 bases between. Germline V CDR1 and CDR2: LNHDA, SQIVND (reference sequence). Only in-frame clones appear in the TCRdb table, and some are missing; sequencing was by immunoSEQ multiplex PCR. This sample has under 150,000 clones; about 87% occur once, and the top ten carry roughly 3.9%. The V gene is TRBV19, the J gene TRBJ2-5; tentatively, D is TRBD2 (5 bases). The sample was PBMCs or T cells enriched from blood (not recorded which). The receptor was isolated from a man aged 45 to 65 in a cohort exposed to, infected with or recovered from COVID-19 (not recorded which). CDR3 sequence: CASSIMRGETQYF. DNA of the CDR3: TGTGCCAGTAGTATTATGCGAGGGGAGACCCAGTACTTC.